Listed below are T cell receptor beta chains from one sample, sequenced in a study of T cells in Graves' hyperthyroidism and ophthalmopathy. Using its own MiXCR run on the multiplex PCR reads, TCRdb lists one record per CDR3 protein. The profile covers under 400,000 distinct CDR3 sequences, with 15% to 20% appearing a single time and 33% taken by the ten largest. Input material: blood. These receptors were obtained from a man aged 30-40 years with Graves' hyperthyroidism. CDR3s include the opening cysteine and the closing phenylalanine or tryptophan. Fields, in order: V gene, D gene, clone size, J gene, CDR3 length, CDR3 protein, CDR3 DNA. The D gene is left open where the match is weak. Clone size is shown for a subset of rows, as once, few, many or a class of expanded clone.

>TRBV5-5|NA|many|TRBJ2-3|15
CASSRDPLAQDTQYF
TGTGCCAGCAGCCGGGACCCTCTGGCCCAAGATACGCAGTATTTT
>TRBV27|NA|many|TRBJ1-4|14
CASSPSMGREKLFF
TGTGCCAGCAGTCCCTCAATGGGCCGGGAAAAACTGTTTTTT
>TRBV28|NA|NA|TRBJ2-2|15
CASSLSGAPTGELFF
TGTGCCAGCAGTTTATCCGGGGCCCCAACCGGGGAGCTGTTTTTT
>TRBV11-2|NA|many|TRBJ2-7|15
CASSVATGSPHEQYF
TGTGCCAGCAGCGTGGCTACAGGGTCCCCCCACGAGCAGTACTTC
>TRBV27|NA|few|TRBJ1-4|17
CASSLSPPRAANEKLFF
TGTGCCAGCAGTTTATCCCCACCCCGGGCTGCTAATGAAAAACTGTTTTTT
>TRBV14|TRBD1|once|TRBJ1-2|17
CASSQEWTGGPNYGYTF
TGTGCCAGCAGCCAAGAATGGACAGGGGGCCCTAACTATGGCTACACCTTC
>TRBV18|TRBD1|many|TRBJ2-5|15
CASSPIGQAQETQYF
TGTGCCAGCTCACCGATAGGACAGGCCCAAGAGACCCAGTACTTC
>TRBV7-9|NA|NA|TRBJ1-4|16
CASSFTTGYTSEKLFF
TGTGCCAGCAGCTTCACCACAGGGTACACTAGTGAAAAACTGTTTTTT
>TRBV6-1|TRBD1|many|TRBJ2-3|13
CASSGQGADTQYF
TGTGCCAGCAGTGGACAGGGCGCAGATACGCAGTATTTT
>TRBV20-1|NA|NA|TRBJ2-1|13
CSATQAGPCGQFF
TGCAGTGCTACCCAAGCGGGCCCTTGTGGGCAGTTCTTC
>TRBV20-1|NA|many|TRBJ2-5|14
CSAALRLGSETQYF
TGCAGTGCTGCCCTACGCTTGGGTTCAGAGACCCAGTACTTC
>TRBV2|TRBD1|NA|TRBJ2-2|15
CATLKDRVNTGELFF
TGTGCCACACTTAAGGACAGGGTGAACACCGGGGAGCTGTTTTTT
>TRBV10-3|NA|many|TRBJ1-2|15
CAIPRGQGHRYGYTF
TGTGCCATCCCCCGCGGGCAGGGGCATCGCTATGGCTACACCTTC
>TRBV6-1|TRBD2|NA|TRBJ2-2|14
CASSRTSGSGELFF
TGTGCCAGCAGTCGAACTAGCGGTTCCGGGGAGCTGTTTTTT
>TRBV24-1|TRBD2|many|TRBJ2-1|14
CATSPAGAYNEQFF
TGTGCCACATCCCCAGCGGGAGCCTACAATGAGCAGTTCTTC
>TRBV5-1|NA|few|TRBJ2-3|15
CASSLRTDVWDTQYF
TGCGCCAGCAGCTTGAGGACAGATGTTTGGGATACGCAGTATTTT
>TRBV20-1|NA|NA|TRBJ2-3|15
CSANGGAPYTDTQYF
TGCAGTGCTAACGGCGGGGCTCCCTACACAGATACGCAGTATTTT
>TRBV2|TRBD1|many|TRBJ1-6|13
CAIMDRINSPLHF
TGTGCCATCATGGACAGGATTAATTCACCCCTCCACTTT
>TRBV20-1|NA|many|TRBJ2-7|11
CSASRSVEQYF
TGCAGTGCTAGTCGTTCGGTGGAGCAGTACTTC
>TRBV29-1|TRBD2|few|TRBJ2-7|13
CSARTSVSYEQYF
TGCAGCGCAAGGACTAGCGTCTCCTACGAGCAGTACTTC
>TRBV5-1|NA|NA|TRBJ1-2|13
CASSSDGTYGYTF
TGCGCCAGCAGCTCGGACGGAACCTATGGCTACACCTTC
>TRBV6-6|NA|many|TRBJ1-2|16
CASSYSWDSRNYGYTF
TGTGCCAGCAGTTACTCGTGGGATTCCCGCAACTATGGCTACACCTTC
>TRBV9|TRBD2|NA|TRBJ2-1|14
CASSDGGSHNEQFF
TGTGCCAGCAGTGACGGCGGGAGCCACAATGAGCAGTTCTTC
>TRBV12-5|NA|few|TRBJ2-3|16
CASGSGQRIYTDTQYF
TGTGCTAGTGGCTCAGGACAGCGAATATACACAGATACGCAGTATTTT
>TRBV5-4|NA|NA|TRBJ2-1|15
CASNQAASSYNEQFF
TGTGCCAGCAACCAGGCGGCCTCCTCCTACAATGAGCAGTTCTTC
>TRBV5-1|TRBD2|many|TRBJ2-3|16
CASTGGTSVPTDTQYF
TGCGCCAGCACCGGAGGGACTAGCGTTCCCACAGATACGCAGTATTTT
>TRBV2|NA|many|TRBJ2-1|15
CASTYRGSRGNEQFF
TGTGCCAGCACCTATCGGGGGAGTCGTGGCAATGAGCAGTTCTTC
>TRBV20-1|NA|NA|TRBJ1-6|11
CSARGNSPLHF
TGCAGTGCTAGGGGGAATTCACCCCTCCACTTT
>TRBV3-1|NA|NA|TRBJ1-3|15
CASSQDLSLGNTIYF
TGTGCCAGCAGCCAAGATCTGAGCCTTGGAAACACCATATATTTT
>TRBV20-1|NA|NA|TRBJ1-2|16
CSASPSLQGFVSGYTF
TGCAGTGCTAGTCCCTCTTTGCAGGGATTCGTGAGTGGCTACACCTTC
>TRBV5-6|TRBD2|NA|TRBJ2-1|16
CASSFVSGSSYNEQFF
TGTGCCAGCAGCTTTGTAAGCGGGAGTTCCTACAATGAGCAGTTCTTC
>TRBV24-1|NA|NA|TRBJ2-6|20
CATSAESGETALSGANVLTF
TGTGCCACCAGTGCCGAATCGGGCGAGACGGCCCTCTCTGGGGCCAACGTCCTGACTTTC
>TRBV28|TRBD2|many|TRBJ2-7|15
CASSALAGGPYEQYF
TGTGCCAGCAGTGCGTTAGCGGGAGGGCCTTACGAGCAGTACTTC
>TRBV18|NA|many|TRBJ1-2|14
CASSPSQDTYGYTF
TGTGCCAGCTCGCCTAGTCAGGACACGTATGGCTACACCTTC
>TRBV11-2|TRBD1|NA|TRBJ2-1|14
CASSKTGTDNEQFF
TGTGCCAGCAGTAAGACCGGGACAGACAATGAGCAGTTCTTC
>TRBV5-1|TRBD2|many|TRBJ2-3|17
CASSFMSSGSGTDTQYF
TGCGCCAGCAGCTTCATGAGTAGCGGGAGTGGCACAGATACGCAGTATTTT
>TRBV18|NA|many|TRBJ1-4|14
CASSFDQGNEKLFF
TGTGCCAGCTCCTTCGACCAAGGGAATGAAAAACTGTTTTTT
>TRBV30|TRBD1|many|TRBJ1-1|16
CAWTAPAGTGDTEAFF
TGTGCCTGGACCGCCCCCGCCGGGACAGGGGACACTGAAGCTTTCTTT
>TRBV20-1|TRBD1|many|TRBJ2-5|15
CSAESGTGGAETQYF
TGCAGTGCTGAGTCGGGGACAGGGGGCGCCGAGACCCAGTACTTC
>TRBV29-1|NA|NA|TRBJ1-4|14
CSVGSQATNEKLFF
TGCAGCGTTGGCAGCCAGGCAACTAATGAAAAACTGTTTTTT
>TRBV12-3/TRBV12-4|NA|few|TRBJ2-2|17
CASSPNPGSANTGELFF
TGTGCCAGCAGTCCTAACCCGGGCAGCGCGAACACCGGGGAGCTGTTTTTT
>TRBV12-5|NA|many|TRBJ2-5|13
CASGRDLQETQYF
TGTGCTAGTGGCCGGGACTTACAAGAGACCCAGTACTTC
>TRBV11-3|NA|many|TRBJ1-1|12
CASSLESGEAFF
TGTGCCAGCAGCTTAGAATCCGGTGAAGCTTTCTTT
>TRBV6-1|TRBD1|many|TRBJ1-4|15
CASRNSGTGEEKLFF
TGTGCCAGCAGAAACTCCGGGACAGGGGAAGAAAAACTGTTTTTT
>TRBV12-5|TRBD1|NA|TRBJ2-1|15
CASGGTTGVVNEQFF
TGTGCTAGTGGTGGAACGACAGGGGTTGTCAATGAGCAGTTCTTC
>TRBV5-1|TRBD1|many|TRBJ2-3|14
CASEGTGGTDTQYF
TGCGCCTCCGAGGGGACAGGGGGTACAGATACGCAGTATTTT
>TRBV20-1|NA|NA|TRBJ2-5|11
CSGDSLRPQYF
TGCAGTGGGGACTCGTTGCGCCCCCAGTACTTC
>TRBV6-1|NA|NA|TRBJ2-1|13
CASSDHQRMREFF
TGTGCCAGCAGTGACCATCAGAGAATGAGGGAGTTCTTC
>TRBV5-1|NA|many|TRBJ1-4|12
CASSPGGEKLFF
TGCGCCAGCTCCCCCGGAGGTGAAAAACTGTTTTTT
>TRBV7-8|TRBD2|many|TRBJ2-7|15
CASSLTSGNLYEQYF
TGTGCCAGCAGCTTAACTAGCGGGAATTTATACGAGCAGTACTTC
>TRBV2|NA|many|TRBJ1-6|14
CASSLERSNSPLHF
TGTGCCAGCAGCCTCGAACGGTCTAATTCACCCCTCCACTTT
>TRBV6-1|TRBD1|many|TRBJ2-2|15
CASRSEQGYTGELFF
TGTGCCAGCAGGTCGGAACAGGGGTACACCGGGGAGCTGTTTTTT
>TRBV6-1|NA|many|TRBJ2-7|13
CASNSQGSHEQYF
TGTGCCAGCAATTCACAGGGATCTCACGAGCAGTACTTC
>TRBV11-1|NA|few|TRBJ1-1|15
CASSLPAGKDTEAFF
TGTGCCAGCAGCCTCCCCGCAGGGAAGGACACTGAAGCTTTCTTT